This is a list of T cell receptor beta chains from one sample in a study of T cells in Graves' hyperthyroidism and ophthalmopathy. TCRdb analysed the multiplex PCR reads with MiXCR anew, one entry per CDR3 protein. Here the sample spans about 600,000 distinct CDR3 sequences, around 15% being singletons. The specimen sequenced was blood. Receptors were obtained from a woman in her 50s with Graves' ophthalmopathy. The CDR3 runs from the conserved cysteine through the conserved F or W. The D gene is left open where the match is weak. Expanded clones get a size class; other rows say once, few or many, or leave the size out.

j_gene | d_gene | v_gene | abundance | len | CDR3nt | CDR3aa
TRBJ1-1 | NA | TRBV4-3 | few | 15 | TGCGCCAGCCAACGGGACCCCACGTTGAACACTGAAGCTTTCTTT | CASQRDPTLNTEAFF
TRBJ1-2 | NA | TRBV7-3 | many | 17 | TGTGCCAGCAGCTTAACTTTAGCTTCGGGACTCAGCTATGGCTACACCTTC | CASSLTLASGLSYGYTF
TRBJ1-5 | NA | TRBV28 | few | 13 | TGTGCCAGCAGTACTGAGGGATATCAGCCCCAGCATTTT | CASSTEGYQPQHF
TRBJ2-1 | NA | TRBV5-1 | NA | 14 | TGCGCCAGCAGCTTCAACGTACCATACAATGAGCAGTTCTTC | CASSFNVPYNEQFF
TRBJ1-2 | TRBD1 | TRBV27 | few | 14 | TGTGCCAGCAGTGACAGGGTTGGGATAGAGGGCTACACCTTC | CASSDRVGIEGYTF
TRBJ2-7 | NA | TRBV7-2 | few | 13 | TGTGCCAGCAGCTCAAGGCAGGGACGCGAGCAGTACTTC | CASSSRQGREQYF
TRBJ2-7 | TRBD1 | TRBV7-9 | many | 16 | TGTGCCAGCAGCTCTACCGGACGGACAGGGACCTACGAGCAGTACTTC | CASSSTGRTGTYEQYF
TRBJ1-2 | NA | TRBV7-9 | NA | 15 | TGTGCCAGCAGCGATCGACAGGTTACCTTGCTTGGCTACACCTTC | CASSDRQVTLLGYTF
TRBJ2-7 | TRBD2 | TRBV29-1 | many | 14 | TGCAGCGTTCGAGCGGGAGGGAGCTCCTACGAGCAGTACTTC | CSVRAGGSSYEQYF
TRBJ2-5 | TRBD2 | TRBV12-5 | NA | 14 | TGTGCTAGTGCGGGAGGGGGGTTAGGAGAGACCCAGTACTTC | CASAGGGLGETQYF
TRBJ2-1 | TRBD2 | TRBV28 | many | 16 | TGTGCCAGCATTCTGGCGGGGGGCCACTCCTACAATGAGCAGTTCTTC | CASILAGGHSYNEQFF
TRBJ1-6 | TRBD1 | TRBV19 | NA | 15 | TGTGCCAGTAGTAAAGTGAGGGACAGGACTTCACCCCTCCACTTT | CASSKVRDRTSPLHF
TRBJ2-7 | TRBD2 | TRBV6-2/TRBV6-3 | NA | 17 | TGTGCCAGCAGTAACCAACAGGGACTAGCGGGCTCCTACGAGCAGTACTTC | CASSNQQGLAGSYEQYF
TRBJ2-5 | NA | TRBV24-1 | NA | 16 | TGTGCCACCAGTGATTCCCCGGGACTAAGGGGGGAGACCCAGTACTTC | CATSDSPGLRGETQYF
TRBJ2-1 | NA | TRBV20-1 | many | 13 | TGCAGTGCTAGAGTCCCCAGGAGAAAAGCCCAGTTCTTC | CSARVPRRKAQFF
TRBJ2-7 | TRBD2 | TRBV6-1 | few | 16 | TGTGCCAGCAGCCACCACTATGGGACTAGCAGCTACGAGCAGTACTTC | CASSHHYGTSSYEQYF